This TCR beta chain is drawn from a study of PD-1 blockade in classical Hodgkin lymphoma. Produced via immunoSEQ multiplex PCR; TCRdb's table is partial and in-frame only. The data contain fewer than 25,000 clones, approximately 89% of them singletons. As for time point: newly diagnosed, previously untreated cHL patient sample. Purification of CD4+ T cells from thawed PBMCs was performed via magnetic negative selection. The authors compared against newly diagnosed, untreated classical Hodgkin lymphoma PBMCs. The CDR3 loop spans 13 amino acids. The V gene lost 4 bases and the J gene lost 6 bases, with 13 bases spanning the gap. From germline, CDR1 is SGHVS and CDR2 FNYEAQ.

Sequencing was carried out using CD4+ T cells from blood. The rearrangement joins TRBV7-6 to TRBJ2-7; either TRBD1 or TRBD2 may supply D (5 bases each). The source of this sequence is a human donor with classical Hodgkin lymphoma. DNA for the CDR3: TGTGCCAGCAGCTCAGAATATGGGGGCGAGCAGTACTTC. Translation: CASSSEYGGEQYF.